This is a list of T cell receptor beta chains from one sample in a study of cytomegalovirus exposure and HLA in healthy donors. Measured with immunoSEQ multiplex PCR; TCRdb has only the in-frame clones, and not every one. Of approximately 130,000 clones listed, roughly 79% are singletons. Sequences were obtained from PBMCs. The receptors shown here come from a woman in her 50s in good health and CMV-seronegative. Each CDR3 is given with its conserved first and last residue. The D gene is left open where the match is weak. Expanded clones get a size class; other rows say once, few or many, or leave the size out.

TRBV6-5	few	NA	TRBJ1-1	TGTGCCAGCAGTCGTTCGGGGTCGAACACTGAAGCTTTCTTT	CASSRSGSNTEAFF
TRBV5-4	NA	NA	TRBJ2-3	TGTGCCAGCAGCTTATTACAGGGAAGAGATACGCAGTATTTT	CASSLLQGRDTQYF
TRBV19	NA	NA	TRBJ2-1	TGTGCCAGTAGAGGAGGGATCTTTGAGCAGTTCTTC	CASRGGIFEQFF
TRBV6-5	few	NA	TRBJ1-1	TGTGCCAGCACGGGGAAGAGGGCTACTGAAGCTTTCTTT	CASTGKRATEAFF
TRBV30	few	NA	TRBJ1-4	TGTGCCTGGAGTAGAGGGATTCCTAATGAAAAACTGTTTTTT	CAWSRGIPNEKLFF
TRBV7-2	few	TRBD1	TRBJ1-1	TGTGCCAGCAGCTTAGTAGGGGGCGGTACTGAAGCTTTCTTT	CASSLVGGGTEAFF
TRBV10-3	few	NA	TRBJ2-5	TGTGCCATCAGTGAAGGGAGGTCGCGAGAGACCCAGTACTTC	CAISEGRSRETQYF
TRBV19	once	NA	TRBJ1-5	TGTGCCAGTAGTATTCTGACGGTAGAGGACAATCAGCCCCAGCATTTT	CASSILTVEDNQPQHF
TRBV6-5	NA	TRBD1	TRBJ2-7	TGTGCCAGCAGTAGGACAGGGCGCGAGCAGTACTTC	CASSRTGREQYF
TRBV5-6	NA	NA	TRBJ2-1	TGTGCCAGCAGCTTGGATTTCGATGAGCAGTTCTTC	CASSLDFDEQFF
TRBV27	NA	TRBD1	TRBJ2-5	TGTGCCAGCAGTTCATCAGGGACAGCACAAGAGACCCAGTACTTC	CASSSSGTAQETQYF
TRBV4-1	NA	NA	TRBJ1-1	TGCGCCAGCAGCCAAGAGTCAGGGGTCCTCCTTGAAGCTTTCTTT	CASSQESGVLLEAFF
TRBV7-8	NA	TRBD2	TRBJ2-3	TGTGCCAGCAGCTCCAAGCGGGAGCGGGGCACAGATACGCAGTATTTT	CASSSKRERGTDTQYF
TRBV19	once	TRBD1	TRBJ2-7	TGTGCCAGTAGCCGACCGGGACAGGGCACCTACGAGCAGTACTTC	CASSRPGQGTYEQYF
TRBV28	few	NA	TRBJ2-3	TGTGCCAGCAGTTTCGTCGCGGGCACAGATACGCAGTATTTT	CASSFVAGTDTQYF
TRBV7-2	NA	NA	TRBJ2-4	TGTGCCAGCAGCTTAGGGGCGACTAGTTACAAAAACATTCAGTACTTC	CASSLGATSYKNIQYF
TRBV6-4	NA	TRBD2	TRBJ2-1	TGTGCCAGCAGTGAGGCGGGGGAGTACAATGAGCAGTTCTTC	CASSEAGEYNEQFF
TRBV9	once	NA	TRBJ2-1	TGTGCCAGCAGCGTGGGCGCTAAAAGCTCCTACAATGAGCAGTTCTTC	CASSVGAKSSYNEQFF
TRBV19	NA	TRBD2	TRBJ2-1	TGTGCCAGTGCTAATCAGGGCGCTAGCGGGAGGGATGAGCAGTTCTTC	CASANQGASGRDEQFF
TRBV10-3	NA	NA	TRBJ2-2	TGTGCCATCAGTTTAGGCGGGACCGGGGAGCTGTTTTTT	CAISLGGTGELFF
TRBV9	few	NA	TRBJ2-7	TGTGCCAGCAGCGTAGCTCCCGCCTACGAGCAGTACTTC	CASSVAPAYEQYF
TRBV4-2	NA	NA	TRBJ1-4	TGTGCCAGCAGCCAAGGCCAAGGGGGGGATCAAGAAAAACTGTTTTTT	CASSQGQGGDQEKLFF
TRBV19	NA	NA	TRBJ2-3	TGTGCCAGTAGTAGCAAGCTGAGCACAGATACGCAGTATTTT	CASSSKLSTDTQYF
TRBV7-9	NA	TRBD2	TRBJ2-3	TGTTCCAGCAGCCCCTCGGGAGGGGAAAGAGATACGCAGTATTTT	CSSSPSGGERDTQYF
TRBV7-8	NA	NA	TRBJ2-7	TGTGCCAGCAGCTTATCAGGAGGCCCTCACTACGAGCAGTACTTC	CASSLSGGPHYEQYF
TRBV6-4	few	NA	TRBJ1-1	TGTGCCAGCAGTGGGGGGCGGAACACTGAAGCTTTCTTT	CASSGGRNTEAFF
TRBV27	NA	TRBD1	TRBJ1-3	TGTGCCAGCAGTTTGACAGGGGATTTCTCTGGAAACACCATATATTTT	CASSLTGDFSGNTIYF
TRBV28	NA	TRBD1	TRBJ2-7	TGTGCCAGCAGTTTAAGGAGACAGGGTCCCTTTTTC	CASSLRRQGPFF
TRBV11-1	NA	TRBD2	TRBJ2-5	TGTGCCAGCAGCTTCACTAGCGGGAGCCCCCAAGAGACCCAGTACTTC	CASSFTSGSPQETQYF
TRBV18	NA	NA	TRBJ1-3	TGTGCCAGCTCACCACCGGCAGGCCTCTCTGGAAACACCATATATTTT	CASSPPAGLSGNTIYF
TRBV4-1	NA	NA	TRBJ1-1	TGCGCCAGCAGCCAAGAGGCCTCTCAGGCTGTCGAGAACACTGAAGCTTTCTTT	CASSQEASQAVENTEAFF
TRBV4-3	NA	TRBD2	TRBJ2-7	TGCGCCAGCAGCGCAGAGGTGGGACTAGCTTCTAGCCTCTCCTACGAGCAGTACTTC	CASSAEVGLASSLSYEQYF
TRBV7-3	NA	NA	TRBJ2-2	TGTGCCAGCAGCTTAGGCACGGGGATAATTGCGAACACCGGGGAGCTGTTTTTT	CASSLGTGIIANTGELFF
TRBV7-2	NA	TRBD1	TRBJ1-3	TGTGCCAGCAGCTCCGGACAGGCCTCTGGAAACACCATATATTTT	CASSSGQASGNTIYF
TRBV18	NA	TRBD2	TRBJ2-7	TGTGCCAGCTCACCACCAGCGGGGAGGGCCTACGAGCAGTACTTC	CASSPPAGRAYEQYF
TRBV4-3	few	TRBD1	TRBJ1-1	TGCGCCAGCAGCTACCGCGGGACAGCTGAAGCTTTCTTT	CASSYRGTAEAFF
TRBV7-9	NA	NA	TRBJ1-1	TGTGCCAGCAGCCGGGGGGGAGCTCTGAGCACTGAAGCTTTCTTT	CASSRGGALSTEAFF
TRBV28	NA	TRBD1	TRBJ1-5	TGTGCCAGCAGTCCCCCGCCCAGGGGGATTCAGCCCCAGCATTTT	CASSPPPRGIQPQHF